This T cell receptor (beta chain) was captured by sequencing in a study of cytomegalovirus exposure and HLA in healthy donors. PCR involved 60 Vbeta and 13 Jbeta primers. TCRdb's copy holds only in-frame clones and misses some; the assay was immunoSEQ multiplex PCR. The table lists about 190,000 clones, 60% to 80% of them singletons. Notes on the study in general: In a later analysis, TCR beta V- and J-gene trimming was associated with a missense DCLRE1C variant. Most TCR sequences were rare, but some public TCRs occurred in many donors.

Trimming took off 10 bases at V and 4 bases at J, with 19 bases between the two ends. The CDR3 extends over 14 amino acids. CDR1 and CDR2 from the germline V gene are MNHEY and SVGAGI. Points on this clone: The antigen is not known.

Sequences were obtained from PBMCs. The TCR comes from a woman aged 18-29 years in good health and CMV-seronegative. The V gene is TRBV6-5, the J gene TRBJ1-2; D is perhaps TRBD1 (6 bases). The CDR3 region is CATAPGQYPYGYTF. The CDR3, as DNA: TGTGCCACCGCCCCTGGACAGTATCCCTATGGCTACACCTTC.